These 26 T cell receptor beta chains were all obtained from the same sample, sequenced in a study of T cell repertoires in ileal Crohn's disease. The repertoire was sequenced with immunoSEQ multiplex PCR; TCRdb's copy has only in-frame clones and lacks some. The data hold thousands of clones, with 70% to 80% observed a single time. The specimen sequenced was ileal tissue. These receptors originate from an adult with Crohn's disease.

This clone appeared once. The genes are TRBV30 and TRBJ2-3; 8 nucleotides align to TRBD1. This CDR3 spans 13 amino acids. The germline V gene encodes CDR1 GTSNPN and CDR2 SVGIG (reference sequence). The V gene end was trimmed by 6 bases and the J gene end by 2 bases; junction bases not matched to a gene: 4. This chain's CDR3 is CACRDRSTDTQYF. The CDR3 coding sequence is TGTGCCTGCCGGGACAGGTCCACAGATACGCAGTATTTT.

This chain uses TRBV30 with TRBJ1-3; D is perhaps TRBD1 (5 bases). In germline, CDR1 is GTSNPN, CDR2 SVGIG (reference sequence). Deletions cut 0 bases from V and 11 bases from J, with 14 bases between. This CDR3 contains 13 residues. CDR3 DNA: TGTGCCTGGAGTGTAGGCGGGGGGAGCGCCATATATTTT. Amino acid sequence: CAWSVGGGSAIYF. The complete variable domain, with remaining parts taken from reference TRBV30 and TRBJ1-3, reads SQTIHQWPATLVQPVGSPLSLECTVEGTSNPNLYWYRQAAGRGLQLLFYSVGIGQISSEVPQNLSASRPQDRQFILSSKKLLLSDSGFYLCAWSVGGGSAIYFGEGSWLTVV.

Here the CDR3 DNA reads TGTGCCAGCAGCCACGGGGTGGTGGACACAGATACGCAGTATTTT. It specifies CASSHGVVDTDTQYF. The chain is built from TRBV9 and TRBJ2-3; a possible D gene is TRBD2 (5 bases). Trimming left V 4 bases short and J 2 bases short, with 14 bases between. CDR3 size: 15 residues. The germline V gene has CDR1 SGDLS and CDR2 YYNGEE.

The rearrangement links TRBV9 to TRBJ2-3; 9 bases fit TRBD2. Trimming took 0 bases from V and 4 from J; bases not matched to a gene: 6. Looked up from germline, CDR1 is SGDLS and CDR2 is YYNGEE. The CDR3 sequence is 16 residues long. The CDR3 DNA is TGTGCCAGCAGCGTAGCCGGCGGGGGGGCGGCAGATACGCAGTATTTT. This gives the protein CASSVAGGGAADTQYF. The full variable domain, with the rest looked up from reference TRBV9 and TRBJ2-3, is DSGVTQTPKHLITATGQRVTLRCSPRSGDLSVYWYQQSLDQGLQFLIQYYNGEERAKGNILERFSAQQFPDLHSELNLSSLELGDSALYFCASSVAGGGAADTQYFGPGTRLTVL.

The CDR3 bases are TGTGCCATCTATCGGACAGGATTATGCACTGAAGCTTTCTTT. Translated, it gives CAIYRTGLCTEAFF. The chain joins TRBV27 to TRBJ1-1, with 7 bases aligning to TRBD1. This CDR3 has 14 residues. The V and J ends lost 10 bases and 4 bases, in that order; junction bases with no gene match: 12. CDR1 and CDR2 (germline): MNHEY, SMNVEV (reference sequence).

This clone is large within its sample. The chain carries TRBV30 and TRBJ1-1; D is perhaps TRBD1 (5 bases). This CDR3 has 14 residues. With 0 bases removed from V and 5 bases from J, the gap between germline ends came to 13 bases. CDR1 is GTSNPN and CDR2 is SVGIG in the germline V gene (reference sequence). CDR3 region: CAWSVGAGGTEAFF. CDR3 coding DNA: TGTGCCTGGAGTGTTGGGGCAGGTGGGACTGAAGCTTTCTTT.

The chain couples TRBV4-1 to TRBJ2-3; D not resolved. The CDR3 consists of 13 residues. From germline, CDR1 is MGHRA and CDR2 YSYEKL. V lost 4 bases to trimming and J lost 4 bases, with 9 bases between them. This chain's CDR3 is CASSPPGADTQYF. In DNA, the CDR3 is TGCGCCAGCAGCCCCCCTGGAGCAGATACGCAGTATTTT.

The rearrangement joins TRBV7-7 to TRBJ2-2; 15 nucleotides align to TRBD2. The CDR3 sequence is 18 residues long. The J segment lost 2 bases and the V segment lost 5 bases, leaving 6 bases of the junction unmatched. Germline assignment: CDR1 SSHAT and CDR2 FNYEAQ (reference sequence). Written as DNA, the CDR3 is TGTGCCAGCAGCCTTCGGACTAGCGGGGGGGAAAACACCGGGGAGCTGTTTTTT. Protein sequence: CASSLRTSGGENTGELFF.

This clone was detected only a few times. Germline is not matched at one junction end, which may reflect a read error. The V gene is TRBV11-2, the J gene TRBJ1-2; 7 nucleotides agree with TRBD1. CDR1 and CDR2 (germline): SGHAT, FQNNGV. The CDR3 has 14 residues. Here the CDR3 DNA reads TGTGCCAGCAGCCTAGAAGGAGGGGGCACGGGCTACACCTTC. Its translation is CASSLEGGGTGYTF.

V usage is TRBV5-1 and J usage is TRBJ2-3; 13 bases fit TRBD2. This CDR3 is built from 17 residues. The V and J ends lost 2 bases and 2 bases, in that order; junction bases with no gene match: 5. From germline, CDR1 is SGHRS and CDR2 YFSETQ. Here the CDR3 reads CASSLSTSGGLTDTQYF. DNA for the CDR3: TGCGCCAGCAGCTTATCGACTAGCGGGGGGCTCACAGATACGCAGTATTTT.

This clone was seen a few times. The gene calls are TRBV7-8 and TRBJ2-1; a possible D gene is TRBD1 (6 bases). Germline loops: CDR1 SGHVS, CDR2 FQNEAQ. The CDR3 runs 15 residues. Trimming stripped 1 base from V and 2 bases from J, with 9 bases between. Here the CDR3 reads CASSLGGPAYNEQFF. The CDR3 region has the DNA TGTGCCAGCAGCTTAGGGGGGCCCGCCTACAATGAGCAGTTCTTC.

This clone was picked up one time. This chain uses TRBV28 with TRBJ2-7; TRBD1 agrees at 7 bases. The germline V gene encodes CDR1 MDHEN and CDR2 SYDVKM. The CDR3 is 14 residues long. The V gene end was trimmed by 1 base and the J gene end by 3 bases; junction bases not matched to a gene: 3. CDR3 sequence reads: CASSLLTGIYEQYF. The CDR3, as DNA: TGTGCCAGCAGTTTATTGACAGGGATCTACGAGCAGTACTTC.

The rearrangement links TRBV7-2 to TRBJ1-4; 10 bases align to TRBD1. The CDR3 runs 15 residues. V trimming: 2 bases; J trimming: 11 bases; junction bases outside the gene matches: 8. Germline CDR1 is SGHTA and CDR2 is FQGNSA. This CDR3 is CASSLIGTGEQKLFF. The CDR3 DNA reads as TGTGCCAGCAGCTTAATAGGGACAGGGGAGCAGAAACTGTTTTTT. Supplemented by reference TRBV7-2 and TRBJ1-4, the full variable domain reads GAGVSQSPSNKVTEKGKDVELRCDPISGHTALYWYRQSLGQGLEFLIYFQGNSAPDKSGLPSDRFSAERTGGSVSTLTIQRTQQEDSAVYLCASSLIGTGEQKLFFGSGTQLSVL.

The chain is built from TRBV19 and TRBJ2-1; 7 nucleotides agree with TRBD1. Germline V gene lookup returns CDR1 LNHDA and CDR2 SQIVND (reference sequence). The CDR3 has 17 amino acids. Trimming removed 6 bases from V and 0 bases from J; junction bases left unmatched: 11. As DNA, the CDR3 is TGTGCCAGTAGCAAAACTGACAGGGCGAGCTCCTACAATGAGCAGTTCTTC. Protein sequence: CASSKTDRASSYNEQFF.

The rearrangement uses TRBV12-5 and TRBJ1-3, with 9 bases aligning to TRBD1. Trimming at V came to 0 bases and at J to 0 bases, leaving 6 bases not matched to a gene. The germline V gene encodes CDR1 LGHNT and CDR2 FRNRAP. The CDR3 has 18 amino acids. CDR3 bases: TGTGCTAGTGGTTTGGTACGCAGGACAGGGGTCTCTGGAAACACCATATATTTT. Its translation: CASGLVRRTGVSGNTIYF.

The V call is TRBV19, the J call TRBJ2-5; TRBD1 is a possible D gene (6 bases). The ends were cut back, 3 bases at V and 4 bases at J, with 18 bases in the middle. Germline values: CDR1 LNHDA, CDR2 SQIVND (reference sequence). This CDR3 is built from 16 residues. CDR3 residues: CASSIRRDTLGETQYF. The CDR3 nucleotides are TGTGCCAGTAGTATTCGCCGGGACACCCTTGGAGAGACCCAGTACTTC.

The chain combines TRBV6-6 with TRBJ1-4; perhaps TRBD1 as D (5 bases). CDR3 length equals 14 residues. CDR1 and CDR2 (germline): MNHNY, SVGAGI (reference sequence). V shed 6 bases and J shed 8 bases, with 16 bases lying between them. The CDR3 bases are TGTGCCAGCAGCTACCAGGGTCTGGACGAAAAACTGTTTTTT. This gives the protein CASSYQGLDEKLFF.

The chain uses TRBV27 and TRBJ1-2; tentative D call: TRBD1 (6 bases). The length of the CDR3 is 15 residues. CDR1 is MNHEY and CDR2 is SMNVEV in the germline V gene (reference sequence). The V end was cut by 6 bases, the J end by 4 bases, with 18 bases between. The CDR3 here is CASRQTGGRGYGYTF. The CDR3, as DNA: TGTGCCAGCAGGCAAACGGGGGGCAGAGGCTATGGCTACACCTTC.

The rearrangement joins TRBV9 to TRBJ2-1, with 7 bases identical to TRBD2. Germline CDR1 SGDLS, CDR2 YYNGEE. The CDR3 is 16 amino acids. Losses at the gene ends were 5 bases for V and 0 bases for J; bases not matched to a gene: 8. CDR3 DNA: TGTGCCAGCAGTCCTCTAGCGGCAACCTCCTACAATGAGCAGTTCTTC. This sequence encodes CASSPLAATSYNEQFF.

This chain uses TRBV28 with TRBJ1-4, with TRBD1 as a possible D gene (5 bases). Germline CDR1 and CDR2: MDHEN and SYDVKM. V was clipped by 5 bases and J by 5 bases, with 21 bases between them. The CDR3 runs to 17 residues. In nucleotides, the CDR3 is TGTGCCAGCAGTAAAGCCCAACCTCCAGGGAAGAATGAAAAACTGTTTTTT. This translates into CASSKAQPPGKNEKLFF.

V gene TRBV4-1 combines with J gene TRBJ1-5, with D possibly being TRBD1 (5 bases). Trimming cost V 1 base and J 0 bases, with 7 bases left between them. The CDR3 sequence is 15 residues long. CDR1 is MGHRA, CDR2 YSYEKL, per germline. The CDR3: CASSQGQHSNQPQHF. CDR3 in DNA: TGCGCCAGCAGCCAAGGACAGCATAGCAATCAGCCCCAGCATTTT.

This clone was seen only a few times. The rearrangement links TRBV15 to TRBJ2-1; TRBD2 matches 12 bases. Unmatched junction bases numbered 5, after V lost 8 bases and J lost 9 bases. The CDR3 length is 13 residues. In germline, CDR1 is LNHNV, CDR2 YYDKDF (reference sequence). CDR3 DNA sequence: TGTGCCACCCGGTGGACTAGCGGGATTGAGCAGTTCTTC. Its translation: CATRWTSGIEQFF.

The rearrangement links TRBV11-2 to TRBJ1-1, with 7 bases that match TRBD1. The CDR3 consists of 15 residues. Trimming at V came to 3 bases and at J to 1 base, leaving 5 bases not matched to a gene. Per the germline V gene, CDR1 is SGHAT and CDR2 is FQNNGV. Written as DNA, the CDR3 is TGTGCCAGCAGCTTGACAGGGCAGAGGAACACTGAAGCTTTCTTT. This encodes CASSLTGQRNTEAFF.

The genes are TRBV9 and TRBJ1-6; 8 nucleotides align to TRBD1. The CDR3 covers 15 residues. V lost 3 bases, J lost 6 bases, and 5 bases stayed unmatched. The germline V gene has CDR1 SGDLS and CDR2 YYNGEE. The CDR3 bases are TGTGCCAGCAGCGCCGGACAGGGCTTTAATTCACCCCTCCACTTT. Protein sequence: CASSAGQGFNSPLHF.

The CDR3 loop reads CASSLEGHPEGYTF. The CDR3 nucleotides read TGCGCCAGCAGCTTGGAGGGACACCCGGAAGGCTACACCTTC. V usage is TRBV5-1 and J usage is TRBJ1-2; tentatively, D is TRBD1 (6 bases). CDR3 length: 14 residues. V gave up 0 bases and J gave up 8 bases, with 14 bases separating them. Germline V gene lookup returns CDR1 SGHRS and CDR2 YFSETQ.

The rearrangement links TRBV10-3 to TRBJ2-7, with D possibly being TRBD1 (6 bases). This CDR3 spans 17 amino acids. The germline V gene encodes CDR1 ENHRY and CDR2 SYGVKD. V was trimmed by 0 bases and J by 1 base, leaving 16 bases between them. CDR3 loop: CAISESWQGQQSYEQYF. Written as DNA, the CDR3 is TGTGCCATCAGTGAGTCTTGGCAGGGACAACAATCCTACGAGCAGTACTTC.